The entry that follows covers one TCR beta chain sequence. Germline-derived CDR1 and CDR2 are SGDLS and YYNGEE. This CDR3 contains 13 residues. V was clipped by 0 bases and J by 3 bases, with 3 bases between them. The sample comes from a study of OX40 agonist ivuxolimab in advanced cancers. Looking at the study overall: Intravenous ivuxolimab at 0.01 to 10 mg/kg was given to patients every 2 weeks. Earlier treatment with anti-PD-1, anti-PD-L1 or anti-CTLA-4 was permitted, and about 40% had received some. Three patients had partial responses: one hepatocellular carcinoma, two cutaneous melanoma.

Sequencing used immunoSEQ multiplex PCR; TCRdb keeps in-frame clones, though not all of them. Altogether more than 45,000 clones are present, roughly 89% being singletons, with the ten largest covering around 48%. The sample was CD4+ or CD8+ T cells sorted from blood, taken in a trial of the OX40 agonist ivuxolimab. This TCR came from an adult with an advanced solid tumor such as melanoma, head and neck, liver or kidney cancer. The V call is TRBV9, the J call TRBJ2-2; D ambiguous. In nucleotides, the CDR3 is TGTGCCAGCAGCGTAGTACACACCGGGGAGCTGTTTTTT. Translating gives CASSVVHTGELFF.